The 32 T cell receptor beta chains reported below all come from one sample, sequenced in a study of glioma-infiltrating T cells. The iRepertoire nested amplicon-rescue multiplex PCR amplified TCR alpha and beta CDR3s from RNA. TCRdb reprocessed the multiplex PCR reads with MiXCR, giving one entry per CDR3 protein. In the table there are approximately 140,000 distinct CDR3 sequences, around 23% of which are singletons. The sequenced sample was glioma tissue, nonneoplastic brain tissue, or PBMCs (not recorded which). These TCRs come from a human donor with low-grade glioma or glioblastoma, undergoing nonglioma brain surgery, or in good health (not recorded which).

This clonotype was counted at least ten times. The V and J genes are TRBV6-1 and TRBJ2-5; the D gene is possibly TRBD1 (6 bases). The ends were cut back, 0 bases at V and 5 bases at J, with 10 bases in the middle. From germline, CDR1 is MNHNS and CDR2 SASEGT. The CDR3 loop spans 14 amino acids. The DNA for the CDR3 is TGTGCCAGCAGTGAAGCGGTCCAGGGGGAGACCCAGTACTTC. It yields the protein CASSEAVQGETQYF.

The V gene is TRBV29-1, the J gene TRBJ1-1, with D uncertain. Trimming stripped 4 bases from V and 0 bases from J, with 9 bases between. In germline, CDR1 is SQVTM, CDR2 ANQGSEA. This CDR3 comprises 13 residues. Here the CDR3 DNA reads TGCAGCGTTGTGCAGCCCATGAACACTGAAGCTTTCTTT. This sequence encodes CSVVQPMNTEAFF.

The gene calls are TRBV4-1 and TRBJ1-2; maybe TRBD1 (5 bases). The CDR3 totals 13 residues. V shed 0 bases and J shed 8 bases, with 10 bases lying between them. Germline-derived CDR1 and CDR2 are MGHRA and YSYEKL. The CDR3: CASSQETVRGYTF. The CDR3 DNA sequence: TGCGCCAGCAGCCAAGAGACAGTAAGGGGCTACACCTTC.

The gene calls are TRBV2 and TRBJ2-7; D is possibly TRBD1 (6 bases). Trimming took off 6 bases at V and 4 bases at J, with 16 bases between the two ends. This CDR3 contains 14 residues. Germline CDR1 is SNHLY and CDR2 is FYNNEI. In DNA, the CDR3 is TGTGCCAGCAGCGGCCCGGGACAAAATTACGAGCAGTACGTC. Translation gives CASSGPGQNYEQYV.

This clonotype appeared a few times. The chain combines TRBV6-1 with TRBJ2-3; D remains ambiguous. Germline V gene data show CDR1 as MNHNS and CDR2 as SASEGT. V was trimmed by 5 bases and J by 6 bases, leaving 18 bases between them. The CDR3 is 15 amino acids. The CDR3 bases are TGTGCCAGCAGTCCCATTGACCCGGGCAGGGATACGCAGTATTTT. Protein sequence: CASSPIDPGRDTQYF.

At least ten counts were recorded for this clonotype. The V gene is TRBV7-9, the J gene TRBJ2-5, with D unresolved. The V gene lost 0 bases and the J gene lost 2 bases, with 4 bases spanning the gap. CDR1 is SEHNR, CDR2 FQNEAQ, per germline (reference sequence). This CDR3 region has 13 residues. The CDR3 loop is CASSLAQQETQYF. CDR3 sequence (DNA): TGTGCCAGCAGCTTAGCACAGCAAGAGACCCAGTACTTC.

Only a few counts were recorded for this clonotype. The chain carries TRBV7-8 and TRBJ1-1, with D possibly TRBD1 on 6 matching bases. The V end lost 1 base, the J end lost 5 bases, and 14 bases lay between the germline ends. The CDR3 sequence is 15 residues long. Germline V CDR1 and CDR2: SGHVS, FQNEAQ. CDR3 amino acids: CASSLVRGIGTEAFF. The CDR3, as DNA: TGTGCCAGCAGCTTAGTCAGGGGTATAGGAACTGAAGCTTTCTTT.

Note on this clonotype: A much larger clonotype is one base distant, so this may be a read error. This chain uses TRBV6-1 with TRBJ2-5, with D perhaps matching TRBD2 (6 bases). The CDR3 has 13 residues. Germline CDR1 and CDR2: MNHNS and SASEGT. Trimming cost V 10 bases and J 0 bases, with 12 bases left between them. The CDR3 protein is CAITRDYQETQYF. CDR3 sequence (DNA): TGTGCCATCACCCGGGACTACCAAGAGACCCAGTACTTC.

In this sample, this clonotype turned up a few times. The CDR3 bases are TGTGCCAGCAGTTTCACGGGACTCTTCTCTGGGGCCAACGTCCTGACTTTC. Translation: CASSFTGLFSGANVLTF. The genes are TRBV28 and TRBJ2-6, with a possible D match to TRBD2 (6 bases). Trimming removed 3 bases from V and 0 bases from J, with 12 bases in between. Germline CDR1 MDHEN, CDR2 SYDVKM. CDR3 size: 17 residues.

This clonotype occurred many times. The gene calls are TRBV20-1 and TRBJ2-3; 14 nucleotides line up with TRBD2. The CDR3 has 18 amino acids. The germline CDR1 and CDR2 sequences are DFQATT and SNEGSKA (reference sequence). Unmatched junction bases numbered 7, after V lost 0 bases and J lost 2 bases. The CDR3 region has the DNA TGCAGTGCTAGAGATATTAGGACTAGCGGGGGGATCACAGATACGCAGTATTTT. It codes for CSARDIRTSGGITDTQYF.

In this sample, this clonotype turned up a few times. One end of the junction fails to match germline, which may point to a read error. The V call is TRBV3-1, the J call TRBJ2-1; TRBD1 matches at 7 bases. CDR1 is LGHDT, CDR2 YNNKEL, per germline (reference sequence). The CDR3 has 12 residues. For the CDR3, the DNA is TGTGCCAGCAGCCAAGATGGGGACAGTGGGGTCTTT. It yields the protein CASSQDGDSGVF.

This clonotype was seen only a few times. The chain joins TRBV7-9 to TRBJ1-2; the D is unclear. With 1 base removed from V and 1 base from J, the gap between germline ends came to 4 bases. Germline V gives CDR1 SEHNR, CDR2 FQNEAQ (reference sequence). This CDR3 is built from 13 residues. CDR3 nucleotides: TGTGCCAGCAGCTTAGGGGTTAACTATGGCTACACCTTC. Translation gives CASSLGVNYGYTF.

Of note for this clonotype: A read error may account for a junction end that differs from germline. The rearrangement links TRBV20-1 to TRBJ2-3; 8 bases line up with TRBD2. The CDR3 contains 16 residues. The germline gives CDR1 DFQATT, CDR2 SNEGSKA (reference sequence). CDR3 sequence reads: CSAGDGFGGAGDTQYF. The DNA of the CDR3 is TGCAGTGCTGGAGATGGGTTCGGGGGGGCCGGTGATACGCAGTATTTT.

This clonotype was detected only a few times. The chain recombines TRBV7-9 with TRBJ2-5; 7 positions match TRBD2. Germline V CDR1 and CDR2: SEHNR, FQNEAQ (reference sequence). V lost 5 bases, J lost 5 bases, and 14 bases stayed unmatched. The CDR3 is 16 amino acids. The CDR3 spells CASSQDRDYVLETQYF. CDR3 bases: TGTGCCAGCAGCCAAGACCGGGACTATGTTTTGGAGACCCAGTACTTC. Full variable domain (rest looked up from reference TRBV7-9 and TRBJ2-5): DTGVSQNPRHKITKRGQNVTFRCDPISEHNRLYWYRQTLGQGPEFLTYFQNEAQLEKSRLLSDRFSAERPKGSFSTLEIQRTEQGDSAMYLCASSQDRDYVLETQYFGPGTRLLVL.

The J gene is TRBJ1-1, the V gene TRBV18, with a tentative D call TRBD1 (5 bases). V lost 10 bases and J 6 bases, leaving 21 bases between the germline ends. The germline V gene has CDR1 KGHSH and CDR2 LQKENI. This CDR3 is built from 14 residues. DNA for the CDR3: TGTGCCAACTCGCCCTGGCAGGGATTAGCTGAAGCTTTCTTT. This sequence encodes CANSPWQGLAEAFF. The variable domain in full, completed from reference TRBV18 and TRBJ1-1, reads NAGVMQNPRHLVRRRGQEARLRCSPMKGHSHVYWYRQLPEEGLKFMVYLQKENIIDESGMPKERFSAEFPKEGPSILRIQQVVRGDSAAYFCANSPWQGLAEAFFGQGTRLTVV.

As for this clonotype: Sequence at one end of the junction differs from germline and may be a read error. CDR3 coding DNA: TGTGCCAGTAGGCCGGAGGGTATGGTCGCTCAGCCCCGGCATTTT. It translates to CASRPEGMVAQPRHF. This chain joins TRBV19 and TRBJ1-5; D ambiguous. The CDR3 has 15 residues. CDR1 is LNHDA, CDR2 SQIVND, per germline (reference sequence). Full variable domain (missing parts from reference TRBV19 and TRBJ1-5): DGGITQSPKYLFRKEGQNVTLSCEQNLNHDAMYWYRQDPGQGLRLIYYSQIVNDFQKGDIAEGYSVSREKKESFPLTVTSAQKNPTAFYLCASRPEGMVAQPRHFGDGTRLSIL.

This chain joins TRBV28 and TRBJ2-4, with a weak D call TRBD1 (6 bases). Germline V gene sequence: CDR1 MDHEN, CDR2 SYDVKM. Trimming took 3 bases from V and 2 from J, leaving 20 bases between them. This CDR3 comprises 18 residues. Here the CDR3 DNA reads TGTGCCAGCAGTTTCCACAGGGCAACCTCGCTTTCCAAAAACATTCAGTACTTC. It specifies CASSFHRATSLSKNIQYF.

In its sample, this clonotype was seen many times. The chain uses TRBV6-6 and TRBJ1-1; unclear D gene. From germline, CDR1 is MNHNY and CDR2 SVGAGI (reference sequence). The length of the CDR3 is 15 residues. V dropped 2 bases and J dropped 0 bases, with 10 bases sitting between them. This chain's CDR3 is CASSYGAEMNTEAFF. As DNA, the CDR3 is TGTGCCAGCAGTTACGGCGCGGAAATGAACACTGAAGCTTTCTTT.

This clonotype was detected many times. The rearrangement joins TRBV7-9 to TRBJ2-1; no definite D call. Germline lookup yields CDR1 SEHNR and CDR2 FQNEAQ (reference sequence). V lost 0 bases and J 7 bases, leaving 10 bases between the germline ends. The CDR3 contains 14 residues. The CDR3 sequence is CASSLAGSMNEQFF. Here the CDR3 DNA reads TGTGCCAGCAGCTTAGCGGGGTCCATGAATGAGCAGTTCTTC.

The rearrangement links TRBV7-3 to TRBJ2-3; D perhaps matches TRBD2 (6 bases). CDR3 length: 15 amino acids. The V gene's germline CDR1 is SGHTA and CDR2 FQGTGA. Between the trimmed V and J ends, which lost 5 bases and 3 bases, there was a span of 15 bases. The DNA for the CDR3 is TGTGCCAGCAGCCCTCTGACCGGGACTACAGATACGCAGTATTTT. As protein: CASSPLTGTTDTQYF.

This clonotype was detected many times. The V and J genes are TRBV20-1 and TRBJ2-5; a weak D match, TRBD2 (5 bases). The V gene lost 0 bases and the J gene lost 5 bases, with 22 bases spanning the gap. The CDR3 length is 17 residues. CDR1 is DFQATT and CDR2 is SNEGSKA in the germline V gene (reference sequence). CDR3 amino acids: CSAREVGITGRGETQYF. CDR3 coding DNA: TGCAGTGCTAGAGAAGTTGGTATTACGGGGAGAGGGGAGACCCAGTACTTC.

This clonotype came up many times. This sequence joins TRBV24-1 and TRBJ2-3; tentative D call: TRBD2 (5 bases). V lost 9 bases and J 1 base, leaving 16 bases between the germline ends. This CDR3 has 15 amino acids. Germline V gene lookup returns CDR1 KGHDR and CDR2 SFDVKD. The CDR3 here is CATANRESGTDTQYF. The CDR3 DNA reads as TGTGCCACCGCGAATCGGGAAAGCGGCACAGATACGCAGTATTTT.

The table lists this clonotype with many counts. The chain links TRBV6-1 to TRBJ1-1, with D unresolved. This CDR3 is 15 amino acids long. Trimming pared 6 bases from V and 0 bases from J, leaving 14 bases between. Looked up from germline, CDR1 is MNHNS and CDR2 is SASEGT. The CDR3 nucleotides are TGTGCCAGCAGCCACCCCGGCAGCGTGAACACTGAAGCTTTCTTT. It encodes CASSHPGSVNTEAFF.

The chain is built from TRBV24-1 and TRBJ1-2; 11 bases align to TRBD1. In germline, CDR1 is KGHDR, CDR2 SFDVKD. V shed 4 bases and J 7 bases; nucleotides not matched to a gene: 4. CDR3 length: 14 residues. CDR3 in DNA: TGTGCCACCAGTGAGTCGGGACAGGGGGGTGGCTACACCTTC. Its translation: CATSESGQGGGYTF.

The chain uses TRBV19 and TRBJ2-2, with D tentatively TRBD1 or TRBD2 (6 bases each). Germline loops: CDR1 LNHDA, CDR2 SQIVND (reference sequence). Between the trimmed V and J ends, which lost 8 bases and 4 bases, there was a span of 17 bases. The CDR3 contains 15 residues. As DNA, the CDR3 is TGTGCCAGTGGGCCTAGGGGGGTTGGCACCGGGGAGCTGTTTTTT. It specifies CASGPRGVGTGELFF.

As concerns this clonotype: Its ends do not fully match the called genes, so a read error is possible. The chain combines TRBV7-2 with TRBJ1-5; D is unclear. The CDR3 consists of 15 residues. CDR1 is SGHTA, CDR2 FQGNSA, per germline. This CDR3 is CASRLVAQGNQPQHF. In DNA form, the CDR3 reads TGTGCCAGCAGATTAGTCGCCCAGGGCAATCAGCCCCAGCATTTT.

This clonotype was observed at least ten times. The chain combines TRBV6-1 with TRBJ2-3; TRBD1 matches at 10 bases. The CDR3 spans 19 residues. V was pared by 5 bases and J by 0 bases, with 14 bases of the junction left unmatched. Germline V gene data show CDR1 as MNHNS and CDR2 as SASEGT. DNA of the CDR3: TGTGCCAGCAGTTCCCCCGCCGGGACAGGGGCCTCTAGCACAGATACGCAGTATTTT. It encodes CASSSPAGTGASSTDTQYF.

J is TRBJ2-1 and V is TRBV11-1; the D gene could be TRBD1 or TRBD2 (5 bases each). The CDR3 sequence is 12 residues long. The V end was cut by 3 bases, the J end by 10 bases, with 10 bases between. Germline V CDR1 and CDR2: SGHAT, FQDESV (reference sequence). Here the CDR3 reads CASSFSRDEQFF. The CDR3, as DNA: TGTGCCAGCAGCTTTTCCAGGGACGAGCAGTTCTTC.

This clonotype was seen once. The CDR3 spells CASSPFRLAGGNTGELFF. CDR3 coding DNA: TGTGCCAGCAGCCCATTCCGACTAGCGGGGGGGAACACCGGGGAGCTGTTTTTT. The chain has TRBV7-9 and TRBJ2-2; 13 bases map to TRBD2. Trimming cost V 5 bases and J 1 base; bases outside gene matches: 7. Germline assignment: CDR1 SEHNR and CDR2 FQNEAQ (reference sequence). The CDR3 consists of 18 residues.

V usage is TRBV29-1 and J usage is TRBJ1-4; no clear D gene. The ends were cut back, 7 bases at V and 0 bases at J, with 12 bases in the middle. CDR1 SQVTM and CDR2 ANQGSEA come from the germline V gene. The CDR3 consists of 14 residues. CDR3 nucleotide sequence: TGCAGCGCCATTGAACGGGCAACTAATGAAAAACTGTTTTTT. Its protein is CSAIERATNEKLFF.

This clonotype has ten or more counts. The chain links TRBV7-2 to TRBJ2-7; 9 bases map to TRBD1. The V segment lost 9 bases and the J segment 3 bases; nucleotides outside the gene matches: 9. The CDR3 sequence is 14 residues long. Per the germline V gene, CDR1 is SGHTA and CDR2 is FQGNSA. This chain's CDR3 is CASPGGTGFYEQYV. The CDR3 DNA is TGTGCCAGTCCAGGCGGGACAGGGTTCTACGAGCAGTACGTC.

This clonotype was found a few times. The rearrangement links TRBV2 to TRBJ1-5; D gene uncertain. The CDR3 runs 12 residues. The germline V gene encodes CDR1 SNHLY and CDR2 FYNNEI. V lost 5 bases and J 7 bases, leaving 9 bases between the germline ends. The CDR3 here is CASSTMAQPQHF. Written as DNA, the CDR3 is TGTGCCAGCAGTACCATGGCCCAGCCCCAGCATTTT.